One and the same sample provided the 9 T cell receptor beta chains below, sequenced in a study of OX40 agonist ivuxolimab in advanced cancers. The library relied on the immunoSEQ multiplex PCR assay. TCRdb holds this immuneACCESS table with in-frame rearrangements only. Some clones are missing; in checked studies, unresolved V genes explain under half, and the rest has no known cause. The sample data list tens of thousands of clones, and 75% to 90% of these were observed just once. The leading ten clones occupy 12% of the sample. The material was CD4+ or CD8+ T cells sorted from blood, obtained in a trial of the OX40 agonist ivuxolimab. These receptor sequences come from an adult with an advanced solid tumor such as melanoma, head and neck, liver or kidney cancer.

The V gene is TRBV28, the J gene TRBJ2-2; the match to TRBD1 covers 7 bases. Germline V CDR1 and CDR2: MDHEN, SYDVKM. V was pared by 6 bases and J by 6 bases, with 16 bases of the junction left unmatched. This CDR3 is built from 17 residues. Here the CDR3 reads CASSFTPGQSLPGELFF. The DNA of the CDR3 is TGTGCCAGCAGCTTTACCCCGGGACAGTCGTTACCCGGGGAGCTGTTTTTT.

The rearrangement joins TRBV19 to TRBJ2-5; TRBD1 might be the D (5 bases). Trimming removed 1 base from V and 1 base from J, with 7 bases in between. Germline-derived CDR1 and CDR2 are LNHDA and SQIVND (reference sequence). The CDR3 runs 14 residues. The CDR3 spells CASSIGQPQETQYF. DNA of the CDR3: TGTGCCAGTAGTATAGGACAGCCCCAAGAGACCCAGTACTTC.

The chain is built from TRBV5-6 and TRBJ2-7; D is possibly TRBD1 (7 bases). CDR3 length equals 19 residues. Trimming removed 4 bases from V and 0 bases from J, with 26 bases in between. Germline assignment: CDR1 SGHDT and CDR2 YYEEEE. CDR3 region: CASSGNSPSGGKSSYEQYF. CDR3 in DNA: TGTGCCAGCAGCGGAAACTCGCCCTCAGGGGGGAAAAGCTCCTACGAGCAGTACTTC. Full variable domain (remainder filled in from reference TRBV5-6 and TRBJ2-7): DAGVTQSPTHLIKTRGQQVTLRCSPKSGHDTVSWYQQALGQGPQFIFQYYEEEERQRGNFPDRFSGHQFPNYSSELNVNALLLGDSALYLCASSGNSPSGGKSSYEQYFGPGTRLTVT.

This sequence joins TRBV9 and TRBJ2-1; 13 nucleotides line up with TRBD2. This CDR3 contains 18 residues. The V and J ends lost 1 base and 5 bases, in that order; junction bases with no gene match: 9. Germline lookup yields CDR1 SGDLS and CDR2 YYNGEE. CDR3: CASSVSGGLAGRHNEQFF. CDR3 in DNA: TGTGCCAGCAGCGTATCCGGGGGACTAGCGGGACGACACAATGAGCAGTTCTTC.

This clone was seen just once. CDR3 bases: TGTGCCAGCAGTGAAAGCGGGAGGGGTTACAATGAGCAGTTCTTC. Protein product: CASSESGRGYNEQFF. The V call is TRBV9, the J call TRBJ2-1, with TRBD2 matching over 10 bases. In germline, CDR1 is SGDLS, CDR2 YYNGEE. The CDR3 loop spans 15 amino acids. V was pared by 5 bases and J by 4 bases, with 6 bases of the junction left unmatched.

In the case of this clone: A much larger clone is a single base away; this may be a read error. Additional DNA sequences in this sample encode the identical CDR3. This chain connects TRBV4-3 to TRBJ2-1, with TRBD1 matching over 7 bases. The CDR3 spans 15 residues. The V and J ends lost 0 bases and 4 bases, in that order; junction bases with no gene match: 3. Looked up from germline, CDR1 is LGHNA and CDR2 is YSLEER. The CDR3 DNA follows: TGCGCCAGCAGCCAAGACGGGACAGATTACAATGAGCAGTTCTTC. Translating gives CASSQDGTDYNEQFF.

This clone was detected once. V usage is TRBV7-9 and J usage is TRBJ2-1; 7 bases fit TRBD1. The CDR3 covers 17 residues. Losses at the gene ends were 4 bases for V and 3 bases for J; bases not matched to a gene: 12. Germline CDR1 is SEHNR and CDR2 is FQNEAQ (reference sequence). The CDR3 protein is CASSSLPGTVLYNEQFF. Written as DNA, the CDR3 is TGTGCCAGCAGCTCACTACCGGGGACAGTACTCTACAATGAGCAGTTCTTC.

The chain uses TRBV9 and TRBJ2-3; no definite D call. CDR1 and CDR2 from the germline V gene are SGDLS and YYNGEE. The CDR3 is made up of 15 amino acids. Trimming left V 3 bases short and J 0 bases short, with 11 bases between. The CDR3 reads CASSAGSTSTDTQYF. The CDR3 region has the DNA TGTGCCAGCAGCGCGGGCAGTACTAGCACAGATACGCAGTATTTT.

J is TRBJ2-3 and V is TRBV18; weak D call: TRBD1 (5 bases). From germline, CDR1 is KGHSH and CDR2 LQKENI. V was shortened by 0 bases and J by 0 bases, with 10 bases between the two germline ends. The CDR3 loop spans 16 amino acids. CDR3: CASSPPPGSSTDTQYF. The CDR3 coding sequence is TGTGCCAGCTCACCACCGCCAGGGTCTAGCACAGATACGCAGTATTTT.